This T cell receptor beta chain was identified in a study of Graves' ophthalmopathy and Graves' hyperthyroidism. Study-level findings and limits: A model built from 13 signatures distinguished ophthalmopathy from stable hyperthyroidism with around 91% sensitivity and about 80% specificity.

About this clonotype: Its antigen is unknown.

If no ophthalmopathy appeared within 18 months of follow-up, hyperthyroidism was termed stable. Only newly diagnosed hyperthyroidism patients aged 18 to 65, with under 2 months' duration, were enrolled. A volume of 8 to 10 ml of fresh peripheral blood supplied the PBMCs. CDR3 regions of TCR beta were amplified from RNA transcripts. A first-round RT-PCR used HTBI primers, followed by a second-round multiplex PCR. TCRdb ran MiXCR on the multiplex PCR reads and lists one entry per CDR3 protein. The repertoire includes about 400,000 distinct CDR3 sequences, 15% to 19% of them detected once, and roughly 7% sits in the top ten. Trimming took off 2 bases at V and 2 bases at J, with 16 bases between the two ends. The germline V gene has CDR1 MGHRA and CDR2 YSYEKL. The CDR3 sequence is 17 residues long.

J is TRBJ1-5 and V is TRBV4-1; TRBD1 might be the D (6 bases). This clonotype originated in a woman under 30 with stable Graves' hyperthyroidism. The sequenced material came from peripheral blood. CDR3 amino acids: CASSQSVSTGGNQPQHF. CDR3 nucleotide sequence: TGCGCCAGCAGCCAAAGTGTATCGACAGGAGGCAATCAGCCCCAGCATTTT.